These T cell receptor beta chains were read from a single sample in a study of T cells in Graves' hyperthyroidism and ophthalmopathy. TCRdb passed the multiplex PCR reads through MiXCR, listing each CDR3 protein once. The repertoire consists of more than 300,000 distinct CDR3 sequences, with approximately 15% occurring once and the leading ten covering roughly 25%. The sequenced sample consisted of blood. The receptor source for this set is a woman aged 25 to 39 with Graves' hyperthyroidism. Both conserved end residues are part of each CDR3. Each record gives: J gene, V gene, D gene, clone size, CDR3 protein, CDR3 DNA. The D gene is left open where the match is weak. Clone size is stated in some rows and not others, as once, few, many or a class when expanded.

J: TRBJ2-1
V: TRBV7-2
D: NA
size: many
CDR3: CASSLYYDNEQFF
DNA: TGTGCCAGCAGCCTCTACTATGACAATGAGCAGTTCTTC

J: TRBJ2-5
V: TRBV3-1
D: TRBD2
size: many
CDR3: CASSQVAGETQYF
DNA: TGTGCCAGCAGCCAGGTAGCGGGAGAGACCCAGTACTTC

J: TRBJ2-1
V: TRBV4-2
D: NA
size: few
CDR3: CASSQSGGNLNEQFF
DNA: TGTGCCAGCAGCCAATCAGGCGGGAACCTCAATGAGCAGTTCTTC

J: TRBJ1-1
V: TRBV19
D: NA
size: few
CDR3: CASSIWGDDEAFF
DNA: TGTGCCAGTAGTATTTGGGGGGACGATGAAGCTTTCTTT

J: TRBJ1-1
V: TRBV12-3/TRBV12-4
D: NA
size: NA
CDR3: CASSPWDVEAFF
DNA: TGTGCCAGCAGTCCCTGGGACGTTGAAGCTTTCTTT

J: TRBJ2-5
V: TRBV6-1
D: TRBD2
size: NA
CDR3: CACLLLAGAGRETQYF
DNA: TGTGCCTGCCTGTTACTAGCGGGAGCAGGGAGGGAGACCCAGTACTTC

J: TRBJ2-1
V: TRBV12-3/TRBV12-4
D: TRBD2
size: many
CDR3: CASSIRLATYNEQFF
DNA: TGTGCCAGCAGCATAAGACTAGCGACCTACAATGAGCAGTTCTTC

J: TRBJ2-5
V: TRBV4-3
D: NA
size: NA
CDR3: CASSFTWGETQYF
DNA: TGCGCCAGCAGTTTTACCTGGGGGGAGACCCAGTACTTC

J: TRBJ2-4
V: TRBV5-4
D: NA
size: few
CDR3: CASSSYGTKNIQYF
DNA: TGTGCCAGCAGCTCGTACGGGACCAAAAACATTCAGTACTTC

J: TRBJ2-1
V: TRBV6-1
D: TRBD2
size: NA
CDR3: CASRVTSGGTYNEQFF
DNA: TGTGCCAGCAGGGTAACTAGCGGAGGGACCTACAATGAGCAGTTCTTC

J: TRBJ2-7
V: TRBV9
D: TRBD2
size: few
CDR3: CASSASGRAKDEQYF
DNA: TGTGCCAGCAGCGCCAGCGGGAGGGCTAAAGACGAGCAGTACTTC

J: TRBJ1-5
V: TRBV18
D: NA
size: NA
CDR3: CASSLGGTPQHF
DNA: TGTGCCAGCTCACTGGGGGGAACGCCCCAGCATTTT

J: TRBJ2-3
V: TRBV6-1
D: NA
size: many
CDR3: CASRPQQGRNTDTQYF
DNA: TGTGCCAGCAGACCACAACAGGGTCGTAACACAGATACGCAGTATTTT

J: TRBJ2-1
V: TRBV6-1
D: TRBD1
size: many
CDR3: CASWTGQLYNEQFF
DNA: TGTGCCAGTTGGACAGGGCAGTTGTACAATGAGCAGTTCTTC

J: TRBJ2-7
V: TRBV7-2
D: NA
size: many
CDR3: CASSPWGSYEQYF
DNA: TGTGCCAGCAGCCCCTGGGGCTCCTACGAGCAGTACTTC

J: TRBJ1-1
V: TRBV5-1
D: NA
size: many
CDR3: CASRPGAGMNTEAFF
DNA: TGCGCCAGCAGGCCCGGAGCAGGAATGAACACTGAAGCTTTCTTT

J: TRBJ2-3
V: TRBV19
D: NA
size: few
CDR3: CASSIDGARGFPQYF
DNA: TGTGCCAGTAGTATAGACGGGGCAAGAGGGTTTCCGCAGTATTTT

J: TRBJ1-3
V: TRBV28
D: NA
size: NA
CDR3: CASSSSGSHSGNTIYF
DNA: TGTGCCAGCAGTTCCTCAGGGTCCCACTCTGGAAACACCATATATTTT

J: TRBJ2-1
V: TRBV4-1
D: TRBD2
size: few
CDR3: CASSRGLAVARSYNEQFF
DNA: TGCGCCAGCAGCCGCGGACTAGCGGTAGCTCGCTCCTACAATGAGCAGTTCTTC

J: TRBJ2-7
V: TRBV11-2
D: NA
size: many
CDR3: CASSARRLYEQYF
DNA: TGTGCCAGCAGCGCCCGGCGGCTATACGAGCAGTACTTC

J: TRBJ2-7
V: TRBV12-3/TRBV12-4
D: NA
size: NA
CDR3: CASSLIGGFPVYEQYF
DNA: TGTGCCAGCAGTTTGATCGGGGGATTCCCGGTTTACGAGCAGTACTTC

J: TRBJ1-4
V: TRBV28
D: NA
size: many
CDR3: CASARAGMVEKLFF
DNA: TGTGCCAGCGCTAGGGCCGGGATGGTGGAAAAACTGTTTTTT

J: TRBJ1-2
V: TRBV7-2
D: TRBD1
size: many
CDR3: CASSPGDRGRGYGYTF
DNA: TGTGCCAGCAGCCCAGGCGACAGGGGAAGGGGCTATGGCTACACCTTC

J: TRBJ2-1
V: TRBV14
D: NA
size: few
CDR3: CASSQWRAHEQFF
DNA: TGTGCCAGCAGCCAATGGAGGGCTCATGAGCAGTTCTTC

J: TRBJ1-1
V: TRBV30
D: NA
size: many
CDR3: CAWDAGRMNTEAFF
DNA: TGTGCCTGGGACGCAGGGAGGATGAACACTGAAGCTTTCTTT

J: TRBJ2-1
V: TRBV11-2
D: NA
size: NA
CDR3: CASSKPLGAYNEQFF
DNA: TGTGCCAGCAGCAAACCCCTTGGAGCGTACAATGAGCAGTTCTTC

J: TRBJ2-5
V: TRBV20-1
D: TRBD2
size: NA
CDR3: CSARDGVAGVMVETQYF
DNA: TGCAGTGCTAGAGATGGAGTAGCGGGAGTGATGGTAGAGACCCAGTACTTC

J: TRBJ1-2
V: TRBV7-2
D: NA
size: many
CDR3: CASSLFPGGDYGYTF
DNA: TGTGCCAGCAGCTTATTTCCGGGGGGGGACTATGGCTACACCTTC

J: TRBJ2-7
V: TRBV20-1
D: TRBD2
size: NA
CDR3: CSAPATGTSDVVYEQYF
DNA: TGCAGTGCTCCCGCCACCGGGACTAGCGATGTCGTATACGAGCAGTACTTC

J: TRBJ2-7
V: TRBV6-1
D: NA
size: few
CDR3: CASFSGETYEQYF
DNA: TGTGCCAGCTTCTCAGGGGAGACCTACGAGCAGTACTTC

J: TRBJ2-1
V: TRBV19
D: NA
size: NA
CDR3: CASSMRRGTLFDEQFF
DNA: TGTGCCAGTAGTATGAGAAGAGGCACCCTCTTTGATGAGCAGTTCTTC

J: TRBJ2-1
V: TRBV2
D: TRBD2
size: few
CDR3: CASSRLAGGILTQFF
DNA: TGTGCCAGCTCTAGACTAGCGGGAGGGATTTTAACGCAGTTCTTC

J: TRBJ2-3
V: TRBV7-3
D: TRBD2
size: many
CDR3: CASSLLAGDTQYF
DNA: TGTGCCAGCAGCTTACTAGCGGGAGATACGCAGTATTTT

J: TRBJ1-4
V: TRBV29-1
D: NA
size: many
CDR3: CSVRGATNEKLFF
DNA: TGCAGCGTTCGAGGGGCAACTAATGAAAAACTGTTTTTT

J: TRBJ2-5
V: TRBV6-6
D: NA
size: many
CDR3: CASSYSFSGNTETQYF
DNA: TGTGCCAGCAGTTACTCTTTCTCGGGGAATACGGAGACCCAGTACTTC

J: TRBJ2-1
V: TRBV28
D: TRBD2
size: many
CDR3: CASSPETAGGRNEQFF
DNA: TGTGCCAGCAGCCCCGAGACAGCGGGAGGAAGGAATGAGCAGTTCTTC

J: TRBJ2-7
V: TRBV18
D: NA
size: NA
CDR3: CASSPATGKYEQYF
DNA: TGTGCCAGCTCACCCGCCACAGGGAAATACGAGCAGTACTTC

J: TRBJ2-1
V: TRBV11-1
D: TRBD2
size: few
CDR3: CASSPLAADEQFF
DNA: TGTGCCAGCAGCCCTCTAGCGGCAGATGAGCAGTTCTTC

J: TRBJ2-1
V: TRBV20-1
D: NA
size: NA
CDR3: CSVERSSYNEQFF
DNA: TGCAGTGTTGAGCGGAGCTCCTACAATGAGCAGTTCTTC

J: TRBJ1-5
V: TRBV6-1
D: NA
size: few
CDR3: CASSEARVQPQHF
DNA: TGTGCCAGCAGTGAAGCGCGGGTTCAGCCCCAGCATTTT

J: TRBJ2-1
V: TRBV12-3/TRBV12-4
D: NA
size: many
CDR3: CASSLEGRLLYNEQFF
DNA: TGTGCCAGCAGTTTAGAGGGTCGGCTATTATACAATGAGCAGTTCTTC

J: TRBJ2-3
V: TRBV4-1
D: NA
size: NA
CDR3: CASSQEVRSTDTQYF
DNA: TGCGCCAGCAGCCAAGAAGTAAGGAGCACAGATACGCAGTATTTT

J: TRBJ2-5
V: TRBV3-1
D: NA
size: NA
CDR3: CASSQDFGPQYF
DNA: TGTGCCAGCAGCCAAGATTTCGGACCCCAGTACTTC

J: TRBJ2-3
V: TRBV29-1
D: NA
size: many
CDR3: CSVESGWTDTQYF
DNA: TGCAGCGTTGAGTCAGGGTGGACAGATACGCAGTATTTT

J: TRBJ2-3
V: TRBV28
D: TRBD2
size: many
CDR3: CASRRLAGFTDTQYF
DNA: TGTGCCAGCAGACGATTAGCGGGGTTCACAGATACGCAGTATTTT

J: TRBJ1-1
V: TRBV28
D: NA
size: many
CDR3: CASSLLLVRVGAFF
DNA: TGTGCCAGCAGTCTTCTATTAGTCCGGGTCGGGGCTTTCTTT

J: TRBJ1-1
V: TRBV6-5
D: NA
size: many
CDR3: CASSYSPDTGTEAFF
DNA: TGTGCCAGCAGTTACAGTCCAGATACAGGCACTGAAGCTTTCTTT

J: TRBJ2-7
V: TRBV4-1
D: TRBD2
size: NA
CDR3: CASRQGPSGNYEQYF
DNA: TGCGCCAGCAGGCAAGGACCTAGCGGGAACTACGAGCAGTACTTC

J: TRBJ2-5
V: TRBV7-9
D: NA
size: many
CDR3: CASSPLQQGTETQYF
DNA: TGTGCCAGCAGTCCCCTCCAGCAGGGAACTGAGACCCAGTACTTC

J: TRBJ1-2
V: TRBV28
D: TRBD1
size: few
CDR3: CASSSNRGPLYGYTF
DNA: TGTGCCAGCAGTTCCAACAGGGGACCGCTCTATGGCTACACCTTC

J: TRBJ2-7
V: TRBV7-9
D: NA
size: NA
CDR3: CASSLGASFFDEQYF
DNA: TGTGCCAGCAGCTTAGGGGCCAGTTTTTTCGACGAGCAGTACTTC

J: TRBJ2-1
V: TRBV28
D: TRBD2
size: NA
CDR3: CASSSLAGGGGEQFF
DNA: TGTGCCAGCAGCTCCCTAGCGGGGGGGGGGGGGGAGCAGTTCTTC

J: TRBJ1-4
V: TRBV7-9
D: NA
size: NA
CDR3: CASSLDSSNEKLFF
DNA: TGTGCCAGCAGCTTAGACAGCTCTAATGAAAAACTGTTTTTT

J: TRBJ2-1
V: TRBV18
D: TRBD1
size: few
CDR3: CASSKTGGGEQFF
DNA: TGTGCCAGCTCGAAGACAGGGGGTGGTGAGCAGTTCTTC

J: TRBJ2-7
V: TRBV7-2
D: NA
size: many
CDR3: CASSFSGSSYEQYF
DNA: TGTGCCAGCAGCTTTTCGGGGAGCTCCTACGAGCAGTACTTC

J: TRBJ2-7
V: TRBV20-1
D: TRBD1
size: NA
CDR3: CSAGSGTGSYEQYF
DNA: TGCAGTGCTGGCTCCGGGACAGGGTCCTACGAGCAGTACTTC

J: TRBJ2-7
V: TRBV30
D: NA
size: NA
CDR3: CAWSVNREGEQYF
DNA: TGTGCCTGGAGTGTCAACAGGGAGGGGGAGCAGTACTTC